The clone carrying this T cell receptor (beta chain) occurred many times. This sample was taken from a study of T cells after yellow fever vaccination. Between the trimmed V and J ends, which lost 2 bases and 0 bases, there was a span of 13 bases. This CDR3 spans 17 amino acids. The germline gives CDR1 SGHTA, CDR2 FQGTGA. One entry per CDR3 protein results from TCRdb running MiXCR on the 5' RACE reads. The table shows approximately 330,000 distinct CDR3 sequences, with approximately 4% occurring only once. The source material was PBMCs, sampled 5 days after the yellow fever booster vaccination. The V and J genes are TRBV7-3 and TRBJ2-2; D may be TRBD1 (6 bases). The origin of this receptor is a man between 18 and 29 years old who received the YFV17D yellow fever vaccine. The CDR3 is CASSLVGAPSNTGELFF. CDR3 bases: TGTGCCAGCAGCTTAGTGGGGGCCCCCTCGAACACCGGGGAGCTGTTTTTT.